Listed below are T cell receptor beta chains from one sample, sequenced in a study of blood T cells in healthy people across ages. Each CDR3 protein is one row after TCRdb ran MiXCR on the 5' RACE reads. The table records about 840,000 distinct CDR3 sequences, almost 30% of them present only once. The sample was also reused in another study, on T cells of mothers and their children.

The sample comprised blood. The origin of the receptors is a woman between 35 and 50 years old in good health. The conserved cysteine and the conserved F or W are not part of the CDR3 here.

v_gene | CDR3aa
TRBV27 | ASTKRGLAGGPNEQF
TRBV5-1 | ASSLEGRLGYNEQF
TRBV29-1 | SAEWANEQY
TRBV2 | ASSEERIQETQY
TRBV9 | ASSPEGFWSYNSPLH
TRBV20-1 | SAISRAEKLF
TRBV15 | ATSREPGARKGYT
TRBV12-3/TRBV12-4 | ASSNSGGPRNEQF
TRBV7-2 | ASSTRDRGSYNEQY
TRBV3-1 | ASSQDDSDSGATGQNRETQY
TRBV7-2 | ASSLAMRQTEAF
TRBV4-3 | ASSQEDRSLGSYEQY
TRBV6-4 | ASSDFRLGATEAF
TRBV28 | ATGGDAYNEQF
TRBV4-2 | ASSQDAGHTGELF
TRBV15 | ATSGNQETYEQY
TRBV20-1 | SAIFGGQETQY
TRBV7-2 | ASSLGGALYTGELF
TRBV12-3/TRBV12-4 | ASSSGQGKQF
TRBV24-1 | ATSATGAARGKAF
TRBV9 | ASSARQAAYEQY
TRBV21-1 | ASSTPYVDSSYEQY
TRBV20-1 | SASPGSGPYEQY
TRBV2 | ASLDGMANYGYT
TRBV2 | ASTQGFLLQETQY
TRBV6-2/TRBV6-3 | ASSYTGNPVNEQF
TRBV7-2 | ASSAGAARRGEAF
TRBV7-9 | ASEQLGGSSYEQY
TRBV27 | ASSLSGGSGEAF
TRBV7-2 | AGSLRQLNTEAF
TRBV3-1 | ASSQHRVGEQY
TRBV5-1 | ASRNRERGEQY
TRBV20-1 | SARTGGIATNEKLF
TRBV29-1 | SVEQAGARTDTQY
TRBV28 | ASILAGGYTGELF
TRBV7-3 | ASSLTVGLAGDPKDNEQF
TRBV27 | ASSSRSSEKLF
TRBV12-3/TRBV12-4 | ASSLTTGGIEGGTQY
TRBV15 | ATSREPPGARIVQY
TRBV27 | ASSWDRGPASGYT
TRBV7-9 | ASSLRLAAYNEQF
TRBV6-5 | ASSYLGAMGNSPLH